A single sample is the source of the 28 T cell receptor beta chains below, sequenced in a study of blood T cell repertoires in COVID-19. Data came from immunoSEQ multiplex PCR; TCRdb stores just in-frame clones and leaves some out. Of about 530,000 clones in the sample, about 89% were seen once. Sequenced sample: peripheral blood. Receptors were obtained from a woman between 50 and 59 years old with COVID-19, enrolled during active disease.

The chain combines TRBV5-5 with TRBJ1-5, with D possibly TRBD1 on 6 matching bases. CDR3 length: 16 residues. V dropped 3 bases and J dropped 0 bases, with 13 bases sitting between them. Germline loops: CDR1 SGHKS, CDR2 YYEKEE (reference sequence). The CDR3 here is CASSWGTPNSNQPQHF. The DNA of the CDR3 is TGTGCCAGCAGCTGGGGGACACCAAATAGCAATCAGCCCCAGCATTTT.

This clone was picked up a small number of times. V gene TRBV19 combines with J gene TRBJ2-1; 7 bases are shared with TRBD2. From germline, CDR1 is LNHDA and CDR2 SQIVND (reference sequence). This CDR3 spans 16 amino acids. With V trimmed by 5 bases and J by 3 bases, 10 bases remained unmatched. The CDR3, as DNA: TGTGCCAGTAGTTCCCGGGGAGGGCAGGGCTACAATGAGCAGTTCTTC. It specifies CASSSRGGQGYNEQFF. Drawing the rest from reference TRBV19 and TRBJ2-1, the complete variable domain is DGGITQSPKYLFRKEGQNVTLSCEQNLNHDAMYWYRQDPGQGLRLIYYSQIVNDFQKGDIAEGYSVSREKKESFPLTVTSAQKNPTAFYLCASSSRGGQGYNEQFFGPGTRLTVL.

Details on this clone: Other DNA sequences in this sample translate to the same CDR3. The chain recombines TRBV7-2 with TRBJ1-4, with 10 bases identical to TRBD1. This CDR3 has 16 residues. In germline, CDR1 is SGHTA, CDR2 FQGNSA. The V gene end was trimmed by 2 bases and the J gene end by 11 bases; junction bases not matched to a gene: 11. In nucleotides, the CDR3 is TGTGCCAGCAGCTTATCCGGGACAGGGGTTTGGGAGAAACTGTTTTTT. This sequence encodes CASSLSGTGVWEKLFF.

This chain connects TRBV30 to TRBJ1-1; D is possibly TRBD1 (5 bases). This CDR3 spans 22 amino acids. V was clipped by 0 bases and J by 3 bases, with 35 bases between them. The V gene's germline CDR1 is GTSNPN and CDR2 SVGIG (reference sequence). CDR3 bases: TGTGCCTGGAGTGTACCGACCCGCATTATAGGCAACACCTCCGGGGGGGACACTGAAGCTTTCTTT. This sequence encodes CAWSVPTRIIGNTSGGDTEAFF.

The chain uses TRBV12-5 and TRBJ2-1; TRBD1 matches 8 bases. The CDR3 consists of 14 residues. CDR1 and CDR2 (germline): LGHNT, FRNRAP. V shed 5 bases, J shed 5 bases, and the junction held 5 bases outside the gene matches. The CDR3 loop is CASGADRVHNEQFF. The CDR3 coding sequence is TGTGCTAGTGGTGCGGACAGGGTCCACAATGAGCAGTTCTTC. The variable domain in full, completed from reference TRBV12-5 and TRBJ2-1, reads DARVTQTPRHKVTEMGQEVTMRCQPILGHNTVFWYRQTMMQGLELLAYFRNRAPLDDSGMPKDRFSAEMPDATLATLKIQPSEPRDSAVYFCASGADRVHNEQFFGPGTRLTVL.

The chain uses TRBV6-5 and TRBJ2-1; the D gene is possibly TRBD1 (6 bases). CDR1 and CDR2 (germline): MNHEY, SVGAGI. This CDR3 comprises 15 residues. The V end was cut by 5 bases, the J end by 0 bases, with 11 bases between. The CDR3 DNA reads as TGTGCCAGCAGTACTACAGGGAGCTCCTACAATGAGCAGTTCTTC. Its protein is CASSTTGSSYNEQFF.

The CDR3 DNA sequence: TGTGCCAGCAGCCTACGGACAGGGGCATACACCTTC. Translated, it gives CASSLRTGAYTF. The rearrangement joins TRBV3-1 (or the pseudogene TRBV3-2) to TRBJ1-2, with 9 bases identical to TRBD1. The CDR3 spans 12 residues. Germline V gene sequence: CDR1 LGHDT, CDR2 YNNKEL (reference sequence). Trimming removed 4 bases from V and 11 bases from J; junction bases left unmatched: 5.

The rearrangement uses TRBV9 and TRBJ1-5, with D tentatively TRBD1 (5 bases). This CDR3 comprises 15 residues. The V end was cut by 0 bases, the J end by 0 bases, with 7 bases between. Germline CDR1 and CDR2: SGDLS and YYNGEE. For the CDR3, the DNA is TGTGCCAGCAGCGTAGGCGGGGCTAGCAATCAGCCCCAGCATTTT. Translated: CASSVGGASNQPQHF.

V usage is TRBV30 and J usage is TRBJ2-1; the D gene is possibly TRBD1 (5 bases). In germline, CDR1 is GTSNPN, CDR2 SVGIG (reference sequence). V shed 2 bases and J shed 2 bases, with 10 bases lying between them. This CDR3 has 14 amino acids. CDR3 in amino acids: CAWSLDTAYNEQFF. The CDR3 region has the DNA TGTGCCTGGAGTTTGGACACGGCCTACAATGAGCAGTTCTTC.

The chain recombines TRBV19 with TRBJ2-7, with 9 bases fitting TRBD2. The CDR3 spans 15 residues. The V and J ends lost 3 bases and 0 bases, in that order; junction bases with no gene match: 3. The germline V gene encodes CDR1 LNHDA and CDR2 SQIVND (reference sequence). The CDR3 coding sequence is TGTGCCAGTAGTATGACTAGCGGTAGCTCCTACGAGCAGTACTTC. It translates to CASSMTSGSSYEQYF.

As DNA, the CDR3 is TGTGCCAGTAGTATGCCCCAGGTCGGGATGAACACTGAAGCTTTCTTT. Translated, it gives CASSMPQVGMNTEAFF. The chain recombines TRBV19 with TRBJ1-1; no clear D gene. V was pared by 3 bases and J by 0 bases, with 14 bases between. This CDR3 comprises 16 residues. Germline V lookup: CDR1 LNHDA, CDR2 SQIVND (reference sequence).

Regarding this clone: Other DNA sequences in this sample translate to the same CDR3. This sequence joins TRBV2 and TRBJ1-1; TRBD1 is a possible D gene (5 bases). Germline-derived CDR1 and CDR2 are SNHLY and FYNNEI. The CDR3 runs to 13 residues. V gave up 4 bases and J gave up 5 bases, with 11 bases separating them. Written as DNA, the CDR3 is TGTGCCAGCAGTGGGAGGAGGGGAACTGAAGCTTTCTTT. Encoded protein: CASSGRRGTEAFF.

This chain links TRBV18 with TRBJ1-2; 7 positions agree with TRBD1. The V and J ends lost 1 base and 5 bases, in that order; junction bases with no gene match: 4. The CDR3 covers 14 residues. Germline lookup yields CDR1 KGHSH and CDR2 LQKENI. CDR3: CASSPRDSKYGYTF. The CDR3 DNA reads TGTGCCAGCTCACCACGGGACAGTAAATATGGCTACACCTTC.

The table lists this clone with a count of one. The chain recombines TRBV7-6 with TRBJ2-2, with 12 bases identical to TRBD2. Germline V gene lookup returns CDR1 SGHVS and CDR2 FNYEAQ. This CDR3 comprises 15 residues. The V gene end was trimmed by 4 bases and the J gene end by 5 bases; junction bases not matched to a gene: 2. CDR3 loop: CASSWTSGATGELFF. The DNA for the CDR3 is TGTGCCAGCAGCTGGACTAGCGGGGCAACCGGGGAGCTGTTTTTT.

CDR3 DNA sequence: TGTGCCAGCAGACCGGGACAACGCGGCACTGAAGCTTTCTTT. It encodes CASRPGQRGTEAFF. The chain carries TRBV6-5 and TRBJ1-1; possibly TRBD1 for D (6 bases). CDR3 length: 14 amino acids. Looked up from germline, CDR1 is MNHEY and CDR2 is SVGAGI. Trimming shortened V by 6 bases and J by 4 bases, and 15 bases separated the two germline ends.

The V and J genes are TRBV5-5 and TRBJ1-4, with D perhaps TRBD1 (5 bases). This CDR3 is 12 amino acids long. V gave up 0 bases and J gave up 13 bases, with 10 bases separating them. The germline V gene encodes CDR1 SGHKS and CDR2 YYEKEE (reference sequence). The CDR3 sequence: CASSLEGQRLFF. Here the CDR3 DNA reads TGTGCCAGCAGCTTGGAGGGGCAAAGACTGTTTTTT.

This clone was seen only a few times. The chain joins TRBV2 to TRBJ1-2; TRBD1 agrees at 7 bases. The V gene end was trimmed by 8 bases and the J gene end by 4 bases; junction bases not matched to a gene: 10. CDR1 is SNHLY, CDR2 FYNNEI, per germline. The CDR3 extends over 14 amino acids. The CDR3 DNA reads as TGTGCCAGCCTCCTGACAGGGACCTTCTATGGCTACACCTTC. It codes for CASLLTGTFYGYTF.

V usage is TRBV5-1 and J usage is TRBJ2-2, with D perhaps matching TRBD1 (5 bases). The CDR3 runs 18 residues. Germline V gene data show CDR1 as SGHRS and CDR2 as YFSETQ. The germline V and J ends were trimmed by 0 bases and 2 bases, with 17 bases remaining between them. CDR3: CASSLEGASYLNTGELFF. In nucleotides, the CDR3 is TGCGCCAGCAGCTTGGAAGGGGCGAGCTACCTCAACACCGGGGAGCTGTTTTTT.

J is TRBJ2-3 and V is TRBV29-1; 8 nucleotides agree with TRBD2. The CDR3 is 14 residues long. Germline V gene sequence: CDR1 SQVTM, CDR2 ANQGSEA. V lost 2 bases, J lost 6 bases, and 7 bases stayed unmatched. CDR3 sequence: CSVERSGGRDTQYF. CDR3 sequence (DNA): TGCAGCGTTGAAAGGAGCGGGGGCCGTGATACGCAGTATTTT.

The V and J genes are TRBV5-4 and TRBJ2-7, with 7 bases fitting TRBD1. From germline, CDR1 is SGHNT and CDR2 YYREEE (reference sequence). CDR3 length: 14 residues. After removal of 3 bases from V and 1 base from J, the junction contained 4 bases not matched to a gene. In nucleotides, the CDR3 is TGTGCCAGCAGCTACCGGGACAGATCCTACGAGCAGTACTTC. It specifies CASSYRDRSYEQYF.

Comments on this clone: Other DNA sequences in the sample encode the same CDR3. This rearrangement joins TRBV3-1 (or the pseudogene TRBV3-2) to TRBJ2-7; D uncertain. Trimming removed 4 bases from V and 0 bases from J, with 4 bases in between. This CDR3 has 12 amino acids. CDR1 is LGHDT, CDR2 YNNKEL, per germline (reference sequence). The CDR3 coding sequence is TGTGCCAGCAGCCTCGTCTCCTACGAGCAGTACTTC. It encodes CASSLVSYEQYF.

This chain joins TRBV29-1 and TRBJ2-1; 9 nucleotides agree with TRBD1. Per the germline V gene, CDR1 is SQVTM and CDR2 is ANQGSEA. V lost 7 bases and J lost 7; bases outside the gene matches: 11. The CDR3 is made up of 14 amino acids. The CDR3 DNA is TGCAGCGCATCCGCCGGGACAGGGCGGAATGAGCAGTTCTTC. This sequence encodes CSASAGTGRNEQFF.

CDR3 amino acids: CASSETGNSPLHF. The CDR3 DNA sequence: TGCGCCAGCAGTGAAACAGGAAATTCACCCCTCCACTTT. V is TRBV10-1 and J is TRBJ1-6; D is perhaps TRBD1 (5 bases). Germline V gene sequence: CDR1 WNHNN, CDR2 SYGVQD (reference sequence). The CDR3 contains 13 residues. With 3 bases removed from V and 7 bases from J, the gap between germline ends came to 7 bases.

This rearrangement joins TRBV5-1 to TRBJ2-3; the D is unclear. Trimming removed 2 bases from V and 1 base from J, with 17 bases in between. The CDR3 is made up of 17 amino acids. Germline V gene lookup returns CDR1 SGHRS and CDR2 YFSETQ. This CDR3 is CASSLQFAGLGTDTQYF. CDR3 DNA sequence: TGCGCCAGCAGCTTACAATTTGCCGGGTTGGGCACAGATACGCAGTATTTT.

This clone was seen a handful of times. The chain joins TRBV20-1 to TRBJ2-7; a possible D gene is TRBD2 (6 bases). V was clipped by 3 bases and J by 5 bases, with 8 bases between them. Germline V gene sequence: CDR1 DFQATT, CDR2 SNEGSKA (reference sequence). The CDR3 runs 11 residues. CDR3 sequence reads: CSASREDEQYF. CDR3 DNA sequence: TGCAGTGCTAGTAGGGAGGACGAGCAGTACTTC.

The table lists this clone with a count of one. This sequence joins TRBV9 and TRBJ1-2; possibly TRBD1 for D (5 bases). CDR1 SGDLS and CDR2 YYNGEE come from the germline V gene. There are 16 residues in the CDR3. Trimming stripped 3 bases from V and 5 bases from J, with 20 bases between. The CDR3 sequence: CASSGRVSGGGYGYTF. The CDR3 coding sequence is TGTGCCAGCAGCGGGAGGGTCTCCGGGGGGGGTTATGGCTACACCTTC.

J is TRBJ1-5 and V is TRBV19; possible D gene TRBD1, 5 bases. This CDR3 has 13 amino acids. The germline V and J ends were trimmed by 6 bases and 7 bases, with 13 bases remaining between them. In germline, CDR1 is LNHDA, CDR2 SQIVND (reference sequence). The CDR3 is CASRPGGYQPQHF. DNA for the CDR3: TGTGCCAGTAGACCCGGGGGGTACCAGCCCCAGCATTTT.

The rearrangement joins TRBV9 to TRBJ1-4, with 7 bases identical to TRBD1. Trimming removed 3 bases from V and 7 bases from J; junction bases left unmatched: 12. The CDR3 is 16 residues long. The germline gives CDR1 SGDLS, CDR2 YYNGEE. The chain's CDR3 is CASSAPGGTGGEKLFF. The DNA for the CDR3 is TGTGCCAGCAGCGCGCCAGGGGGGACGGGTGGTGAAAAACTGTTTTTT. The full variable domain, completed using reference TRBV9 and TRBJ1-4, is DSGVTQTPKHLITATGQRVTLRCSPRSGDLSVYWYQQSLDQGLQFLIQYYNGEERAKGNILERFSAQQFPDLHSELNLSSLELGDSALYFCASSAPGGTGGEKLFFGSGTQLSVL.